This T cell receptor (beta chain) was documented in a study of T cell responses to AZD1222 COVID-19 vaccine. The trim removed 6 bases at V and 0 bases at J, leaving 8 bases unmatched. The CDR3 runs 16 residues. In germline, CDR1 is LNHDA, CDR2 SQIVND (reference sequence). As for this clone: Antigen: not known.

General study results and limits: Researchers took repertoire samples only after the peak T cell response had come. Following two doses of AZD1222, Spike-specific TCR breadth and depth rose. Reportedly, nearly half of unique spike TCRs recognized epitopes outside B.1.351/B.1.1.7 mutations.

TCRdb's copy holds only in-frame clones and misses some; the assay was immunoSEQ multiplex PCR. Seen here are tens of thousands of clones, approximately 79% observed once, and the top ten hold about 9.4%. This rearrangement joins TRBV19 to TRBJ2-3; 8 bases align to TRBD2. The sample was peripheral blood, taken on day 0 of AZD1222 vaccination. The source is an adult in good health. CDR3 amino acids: CASRSPGGISTDTQYF. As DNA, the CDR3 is TGTGCCAGTAGATCCCCGGGGGGGATCAGCACAGATACGCAGTATTTT.